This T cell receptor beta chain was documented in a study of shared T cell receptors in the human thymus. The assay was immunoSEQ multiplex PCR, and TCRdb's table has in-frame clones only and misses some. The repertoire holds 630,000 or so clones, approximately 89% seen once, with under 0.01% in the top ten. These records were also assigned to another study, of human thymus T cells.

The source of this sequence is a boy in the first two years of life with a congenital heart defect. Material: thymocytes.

The CDR3 protein is CASSPGDRESDEKLFF. As DNA, the CDR3 is TGCGCCAGCAGCCCCGGAGACAGGGAATCGGATGAAAAACTGTTTTTT. This sequence joins TRBV4-3 and TRBJ1-4; 7 bases agree with TRBD1. V lost 4 bases, J lost 6 bases, and 11 bases stayed unmatched. The CDR3 spans 16 residues. Germline CDR1 reads LGHNA; CDR2 reads YSLEER.